Below are 2 T cell receptor beta chains sequenced from a single sample in a study of T-cell memory formation after mild COVID-19. In TCRdb, the 5' RACE reads were re-called with MiXCR into one record per CDR3 protein. The table lists about 260,000 distinct CDR3 sequences, over 15% of them singletons, with roughly a fifth in the top ten. The source material was PBMCs or a T cell subset sorted from them (not recorded which). The receptor set was obtained from a man between 18 and 29 years old who had mild COVID-19 (a few samples of this study predate the infection). Cell type and time point are not known.

This clonotype was picked up a small number of times. The V gene is TRBV20-1, the J gene TRBJ2-2; D could derive from TRBD1 or TRBD2 (5 bases each). CDR3 length: 15 residues. The germline V gene encodes CDR1 DFQATT and CDR2 SNEGSKA (reference sequence). The V end was cut by 5 bases, the J end by 3 bases, with 16 bases between. CDR3: CSARERGRYTGELFF. In DNA, the CDR3 is TGCAGTGCTCGCGAGAGGGGCAGATACACCGGGGAGCTGTTTTTT.

CDR3 loop: CASPGNPLTWDEQYF. CDR3 nucleotides: TGTGCCAGCCCTGGAAACCCCCTTACCTGGGACGAGCAGTACTTC. The V call is TRBV6-1, the J call TRBJ2-7; D not resolved. V was cut by 8 bases and J by 5 bases, with 22 bases left in between. CDR1 is MNHNS, CDR2 SASEGT, per germline. The CDR3 runs 15 residues.